This TCR beta chain appears in the sequencing data of a study of blood T cell repertoires in COVID-19. Looking at the study overall: The United States, Italy and Spain provided the acute and convalescent COVID-19 samples. PBMCs, B-cell-depleted T cells, or T cells were the source of the cDNA or gDNA that made up the material.

With 2 bases removed from V and 5 bases from J, the gap between germline ends came to 16 bases. Germline CDR1 LNHNV, CDR2 YYDKDF (reference sequence). The CDR3 contains 17 residues. Per the original methods: Amplified reference gene primers provided the basis for estimating nucleated cell counts. The protocol was immunoSEQ multiplex PCR, while the TCRdb copy is restricted to in-frame clones and leaves out a portion. V and J calls and clone size are given by that table; D and trimming were obtained from the DNA. The sample holds about 110,000 clones, 70% to 80% seen once. The sample taken for sequencing was peripheral blood. The chain combines TRBV15 with TRBJ1-6, with D perhaps TRBD1 (5 bases). The source of this sequence is a human donor with acute or convalescent COVID-19. The donor label of this sample is uncertain. This CDR3 reads CATSRLVVGLDNSPLHF. DNA of the CDR3: TGTGCCACCAGCAGACTAGTGGTGGGGCTGGATAATTCACCCCTCCACTTT.